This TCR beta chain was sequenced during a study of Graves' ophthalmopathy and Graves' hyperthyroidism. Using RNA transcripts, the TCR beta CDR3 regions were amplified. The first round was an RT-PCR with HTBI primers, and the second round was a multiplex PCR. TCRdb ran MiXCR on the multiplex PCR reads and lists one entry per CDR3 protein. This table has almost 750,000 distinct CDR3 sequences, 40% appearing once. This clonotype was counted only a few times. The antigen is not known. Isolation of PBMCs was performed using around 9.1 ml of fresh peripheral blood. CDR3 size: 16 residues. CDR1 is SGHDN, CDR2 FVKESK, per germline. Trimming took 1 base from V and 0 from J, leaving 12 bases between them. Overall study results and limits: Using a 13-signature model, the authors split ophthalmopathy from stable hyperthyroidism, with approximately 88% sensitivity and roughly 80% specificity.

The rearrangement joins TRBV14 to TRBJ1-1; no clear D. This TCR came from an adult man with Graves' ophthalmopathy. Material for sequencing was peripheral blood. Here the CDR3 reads CASSQVARGMNTEAFF. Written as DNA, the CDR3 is TGTGCCAGCAGCCAAGTGGCACGGGGAATGAACACTGAAGCTTTCTTT.